This T cell receptor (beta chain) was profiled in a study of blood T cell repertoires in COVID-19. This table comes from immunoSEQ multiplex PCR, and its TCRdb copy is limited to in-frame clones, with some not included. The sample holds 4,000 to 6,000 clones; more than 70% are singletons and the top ten take roughly two fifths. The TCR comes from a man aged 65 to 79 with COVID-19, enrolled during active disease. The sample comprised peripheral blood.

DNA for the CDR3: TGTGCCAGCAGACCAGGGGTTTTGGAAGCTTTCTTT. This sequence encodes CASRPGVLEAFF. The rearrangement uses TRBV12-3 or TRBV12-4 and TRBJ1-1, with D maybe TRBD1 (6 bases). CDR3 size: 12 residues. Trimming removed 6 bases from V and 8 bases from J, with 13 bases in between.